This T cell receptor (beta chain) originates from a study of regulatory T cells in long-lasting Graves disease. General observations from the study: Persistent disease was characterized by preferential usage of TRBV28, TRBJ1-2 and TRBJ2-5. Persistent patients had a count of shared public clonotypes (approximately 3,000) that exceeded that of new patients (around 960).

MiXCR was run by TCRdb on the reads, yielding one entry per CDR3 protein. The sample has about 1,000 distinct CDR3 sequences, approximately 80% seen once. CDR1 MNHEY and CDR2 SMNVEV come from the germline V gene (reference sequence). The CDR3 loop spans 14 amino acids. V shed 5 bases and J shed 4 bases, with 14 bases lying between them. RNA isolated from PBMCs was used to make the TCR library. Patients were from an endocrinology department in Xi'an, China. As concerns this clonotype: Its antigen remains unknown.

J is TRBJ1-2 and V is TRBV27; D call uncertain. The input for sequencing was peripheral blood mononuclear cells (PBMCs), taken with antithyroid drug treatment, in newly diagnosed or persistent Graves disease (not recorded which). This clonotype was sampled from a woman in her twenties or thirties with Graves disease. The CDR3, as DNA: TGTGCCAGCAGTGCCTCGATATACCGCTATGGCTACACCTTC. Protein product: CASSASIYRYGYTF.